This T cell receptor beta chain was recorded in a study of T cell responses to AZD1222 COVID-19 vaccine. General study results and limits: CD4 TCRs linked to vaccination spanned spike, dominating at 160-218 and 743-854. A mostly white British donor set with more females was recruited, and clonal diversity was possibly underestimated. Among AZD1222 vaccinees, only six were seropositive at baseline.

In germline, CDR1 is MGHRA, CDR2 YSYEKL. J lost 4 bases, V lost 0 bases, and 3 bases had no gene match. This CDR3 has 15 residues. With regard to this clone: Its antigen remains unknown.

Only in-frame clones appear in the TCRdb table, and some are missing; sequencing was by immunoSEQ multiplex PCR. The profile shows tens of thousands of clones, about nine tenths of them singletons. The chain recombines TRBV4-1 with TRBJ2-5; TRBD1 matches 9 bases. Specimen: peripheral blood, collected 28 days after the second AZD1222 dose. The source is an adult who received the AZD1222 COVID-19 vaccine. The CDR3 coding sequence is TGCGCCAGCAGCCAAGAGGACAGGGGTAGAGAGACCCAGTACTTC. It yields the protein CASSQEDRGRETQYF.